The rows below give T cell receptor beta chains drawn from one sample of a study of molecular identifiers for immune sequencing clone quantification. TCRdb used MiXCR to reprocess the PCR reads, holding one entry per CDR3 protein. The sample includes about 510,000 distinct CDR3 sequences, about a fifth of them seen just once. Sequenced material: naive CD8+ T cells from blood, with Jurkat cell RNA spiked in. These TCRs come from a human donor in good health. Some libraries in this study had Jurkat cell RNA spiked in. Both conserved end residues are part of each CDR3. Each record gives: V gene, clone size, D gene, J gene, CDR3 length, CDR3 DNA, CDR3 protein. A D gene is named only where the DNA matches it firmly. The size field is filled for only some rows; it gives once, few, many or a size class.

V: TRBV15
size: .
D: TRBD2
J: TRBJ2-3
length: 18
DNA: TGTGCCACCAGCAGATCCCCCGGAGGGAGAGCGGGGGGGGATACGCAGTATTTT
CDR3: CATSRSPGGRAGGDTQYF

V: TRBV7-9
size: many
D: .
J: TRBJ2-3
length: 14
DNA: TGTGCCAGCAGCCTAATGCCAGGCCGTAATACGCAGTATTTT
CDR3: CASSLMPGRNTQYF

V: TRBV20-1
size: many
D: TRBD2
J: TRBJ2-4
length: 16
DNA: TGCAGTGCCGAGCCTAGCGGAAAAATAGCCAAAAACATTCAGTACTTC
CDR3: CSAEPSGKIAKNIQYF

V: TRBV19
size: once
D: .
J: TRBJ2-6
length: 15
DNA: TGTGCCAGTAGTATAGATGACTCTGGGGCCAACGCCCTGACTTTC
CDR3: CASSIDDSGANALTF

V: TRBV6-1
size: .
D: .
J: TRBJ1-1
length: 13
DNA: TGTGCCAGCAGGATAAATTCCAACACTGAAGCTTTCTTT
CDR3: CASRINSNTEAFF

V: TRBV6-1
size: .
D: .
J: TRBJ2-1
length: 13
DNA: TGTGCCAGCAAAGTGGATATGTACAATGAGCAGTCCTTC
CDR3: CASKVDMYNEQSF

V: TRBV6-1
size: few
D: .
J: TRBJ2-3
length: 15
DNA: TGTGCCAGCAGTGAAGGACAACTCAGCACAGATACGCAGTATTTT
CDR3: CASSEGQLSTDTQYF

V: TRBV28
size: few
D: .
J: TRBJ1-1
length: 15
DNA: TGTGCCAGCAGTCTCTTTCAGGGGCTGGACACTGAAGCTTTCTTT
CDR3: CASSLFQGLDTEAFF

V: TRBV2
size: .
D: .
J: TRBJ1-6
length: 14
DNA: TGTGCCAGCATTGCGTCATTCGGTTATTCACCCCTCCACTTT
CDR3: CASIASFGYSPLHF

V: TRBV7-2
size: many
D: .
J: TRBJ2-7
length: 12
DNA: TGTGCCAGCAGCCCCTGGGCCGACGAGCAGTACTTC
CDR3: CASSPWADEQYF

V: TRBV19
size: .
D: .
J: TRBJ2-1
length: 13
DNA: TGTGCCAGTAGTGTCGTCCCCGCGGTTGAGCAGTTCTTC
CDR3: CASSVVPAVEQFF

V: TRBV29-1
size: .
D: TRBD2
J: TRBJ2-7
length: 13
DNA: TGCAGCGTTGAAAGCGGGGTCTCCTACGAGCAGTACTTC
CDR3: CSVESGVSYEQYF

V: TRBV5-6
size: .
D: TRBD1
J: TRBJ2-7
length: 13
DNA: TGTGCCAGCGGCATGACAGGGACCTACGAGCAGTACTTC
CDR3: CASGMTGTYEQYF

V: TRBV19
size: few
D: TRBD1
J: TRBJ1-5
length: 15
DNA: TGTGCCAGTAGTACCGGGACAGGGTTCAATCAGCCCCAGCATTTT
CDR3: CASSTGTGFNQPQHF

V: TRBV4-1
size: .
D: TRBD1
J: TRBJ2-7
length: 15
DNA: TGCGCCAGCAGCCAGCGGACAGGGATGCCCTACGAGCAGTACTTC
CDR3: CASSQRTGMPYEQYF

V: TRBV6-2/TRBV6-3
size: .
D: TRBD1
J: TRBJ2-6
length: 18
DNA: TGTGCCAGCAGACCTACGAGACAGGGGGCGCCTGGGGCCAACGTCCTGACTTTC
CDR3: CASRPTRQGAPGANVLTF

V: TRBV10-3
size: .
D: .
J: TRBJ2-7
length: 12
DNA: TGTGCCATCAGTGAACTGGGAAGTGAGCAGTACTTC
CDR3: CAISELGSEQYF

V: TRBV11-2
size: few
D: TRBD2
J: TRBJ2-7
length: 15
DNA: TGTGCCAGCAGCTTAGGCGGGGGGCCTCACGACGAGCAGTACTTC
CDR3: CASSLGGGPHDEQYF

V: TRBV12-3/TRBV12-4
size: .
D: TRBD2
J: TRBJ2-3
length: 16
DNA: TGTGCCAGCAGTTTAGATTCGCGGGAGTTGGCAGATACGCAGTATTTT
CDR3: CASSLDSRELADTQYF

V: TRBV6-5
size: many
D: .
J: TRBJ2-7
length: 16
DNA: TGTGCCAGCAGTTACTCAGACGGGTTTAGGAGGGGGGAGCAGTACTTC
CDR3: CASSYSDGFRRGEQYF

V: TRBV6-2/TRBV6-3
size: few
D: TRBD1
J: TRBJ2-7
length: 15
DNA: TGTGCCAGCAGCAATCCCAGGGGGCGCCCCTACGAGCAGTACTTC
CDR3: CASSNPRGRPYEQYF

V: TRBV5-3
size: .
D: .
J: TRBJ2-7
length: 12
DNA: TGTGCCGGCAGCTTGGATGGGACAGAGCAGTACTTC
CDR3: CAGSLDGTEQYF

V: TRBV2
size: few
D: .
J: TRBJ1-5
length: 15
DNA: TGTGCCAGCATCCCGGGAAAAACTAGCAATCAGCCCCAGCATTTT
CDR3: CASIPGKTSNQPQHF

V: TRBV14
size: many
D: .
J: TRBJ1-1
length: 14
DNA: TGTGCCAGCGCCAAGTGGGAGCAGGGCCTTGAAGCTTTCTTT
CDR3: CASAKWEQGLEAFF

V: TRBV28
size: .
D: .
J: TRBJ2-3
length: 13
DNA: TGTGCCAGCAGTTTGGGGTTCACAGATACGCGGTATTTT
CDR3: CASSLGFTDTRYF

V: TRBV6-2/TRBV6-3
size: few
D: .
J: TRBJ1-1
length: 13
DNA: TGTGCCAGCAGTTACCCAGAAGACGGTGAAGCTTTCTTT
CDR3: CASSYPEDGEAFF

V: TRBV9
size: .
D: .
J: TRBJ1-5
length: 14
DNA: TGTGCCAGCAGCGGAGTAGGGCCCAATCAGCCCCAGCATTTT
CDR3: CASSGVGPNQPQHF

V: TRBV5-4
size: many
D: TRBD2
J: TRBJ2-7
length: 15
DNA: TGTGCCAGCAGCCCAGACCGGGGGGTAATGTACGAGCAGTACTTC
CDR3: CASSPDRGVMYEQYF

V: TRBV3-1
size: few
D: TRBD2
J: TRBJ2-7
length: 19
DNA: TGTGCCAGCAGCCAAGTGGGCTCGGGGCCCGGGACTAGCGGGCACGAGCAGTACTTC
CDR3: CASSQVGSGPGTSGHEQYF

V: TRBV12-3/TRBV12-4
size: .
D: .
J: TRBJ1-3
length: 16
DNA: TGTGCCAGCAGCCCACCAGGGCCCGTCTCTGGAAACACCGTATATTTT
CDR3: CASSPPGPVSGNTVYF

V: TRBV6-5
size: .
D: .
J: TRBJ2-7
length: 16
DNA: TGTGCCAGCAGTTACTCCCCCCTGGGTAGCGGATACGAGCAGTACTTC
CDR3: CASSYSPLGSGYEQYF

V: TRBV28
size: many
D: .
J: TRBJ2-5
length: 16
DNA: TGTGCCAGCAGCCGCCCGACAGAGCGGGCAAGAGAGACCCAGTACTTC
CDR3: CASSRPTERARETQYF

V: TRBV6-5
size: .
D: .
J: TRBJ2-1
length: 14
DNA: TGTGCCAGCAGTTACTGGGGGATAGGGAATGAGCAGTTCTTC
CDR3: CASSYWGIGNEQFF

V: TRBV10-3
size: few
D: .
J: TRBJ2-7
length: 13
DNA: TGTGCCATCAGTGAAGAGAAAAGCTACGAGCAGTACTTC
CDR3: CAISEEKSYEQYF

V: TRBV4-3
size: few
D: .
J: TRBJ1-1
length: 15
DNA: TGCGCCAGCAGCCAAGAAGCCGTGGGAGACACTGAAGCTTTCTTT
CDR3: CASSQEAVGDTEAFF

V: TRBV25-1
size: .
D: TRBD1
J: TRBJ2-2
length: 16
DNA: TGTGCCAGCAGTGGTATGAAGGGACAGCACACCGGGGAGCTGTTTTTT
CDR3: CASSGMKGQHTGELFF

V: TRBV6-1
size: many
D: .
J: TRBJ1-1
length: 15
DNA: TGTGCCAGCAGTGATATAGGGGCTGGAGTCACTGAAGCTTTCTTT
CDR3: CASSDIGAGVTEAFF

V: TRBV2
size: few
D: .
J: TRBJ2-7
length: 13
DNA: TGTGCCAGCAGTGAAGCAACATCCTACGAGCAGTACTTC
CDR3: CASSEATSYEQYF

V: TRBV6-2/TRBV6-3
size: .
D: .
J: TRBJ1-2
length: 12
DNA: TGTGCCAGCAGTTACCCCCCCTGTGGCTACACCTTC
CDR3: CASSYPPCGYTF

V: TRBV20-1
size: many
D: TRBD1
J: TRBJ1-2
length: 14
DNA: TGCAGTTCCCAGCCCCACAGGGGAAACTATGGCTACACCTTC
CDR3: CSSQPHRGNYGYTF

V: TRBV4-3
size: .
D: TRBD1
J: TRBJ1-1
length: 15
DNA: TGCGCCAGCAGCCAAGATGGACAGGGTTCGACTGAAGCTTTCTTT
CDR3: CASSQDGQGSTEAFF

V: TRBV7-6
size: many
D: .
J: TRBJ2-5
length: 14
DNA: TGTGCCAGCAGCCCAGGGACGGTTCAAGAGACCCAGTACTTC
CDR3: CASSPGTVQETQYF

V: TRBV6-5
size: many
D: .
J: TRBJ1-1
length: 14
DNA: TGTGCCAGCAGTTACTACACGACAGGTACTGAAGCTTTCTTT
CDR3: CASSYYTTGTEAFF

V: TRBV30
size: few
D: TRBD2
J: TRBJ2-3
length: 18
DNA: TGTGCCTGGAGTGTTAGGCTAGCGGGAGTAACTAGCACAGATACGCAGTATTTT
CDR3: CAWSVRLAGVTSTDTQYF

V: TRBV4-1
size: .
D: TRBD1
J: TRBJ2-1
length: 15
DNA: TGCGCCAGCAGCCAAGAGGACAGGTCCTACAATGAGCAGTTCTTC
CDR3: CASSQEDRSYNEQFF